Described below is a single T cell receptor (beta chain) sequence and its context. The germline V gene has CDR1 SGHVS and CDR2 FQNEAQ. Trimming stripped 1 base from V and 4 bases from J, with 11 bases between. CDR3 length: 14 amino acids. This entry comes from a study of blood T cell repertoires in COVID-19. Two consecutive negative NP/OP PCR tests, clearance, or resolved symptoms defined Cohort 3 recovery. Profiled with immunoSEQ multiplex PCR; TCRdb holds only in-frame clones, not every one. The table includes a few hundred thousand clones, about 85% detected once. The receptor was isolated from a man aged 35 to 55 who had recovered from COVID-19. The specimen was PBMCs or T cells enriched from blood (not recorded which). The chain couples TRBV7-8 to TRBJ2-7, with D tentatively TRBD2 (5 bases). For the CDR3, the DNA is TGTGCCAGCAGCTTAGGCGGGCTATCGTACGAGCAGTACTTC. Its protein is CASSLGGLSYEQYF.